These 23 T cell receptor beta chains were all obtained from the same sample, sequenced in a study of blood T cell repertoires in COVID-19. The assay was immunoSEQ multiplex PCR, and TCRdb's table has in-frame clones only and misses some. The sample carries a few hundred thousand clones, 82% recorded once. Material for sequencing was peripheral blood. These receptors came from a woman between 18 and 30 years old with acute or convalescent COVID-19.

About this clone itself: A read error may account for a junction end that differs from germline. The rearrangement joins TRBV6-1 to TRBJ2-7, with TRBD2 matching over 8 bases. Germline CDR1 is MNHNS and CDR2 is SASEGT. The CDR3 is 15 amino acids. CDR3 sequence: CASCDGGGRAREQYF. The CDR3 DNA sequence: TGTGCCAGCTGTGACGGGGGGGGGAGGGCCCGCGAGCAGTACTTC.

V usage is TRBV27 and J usage is TRBJ1-5; maybe TRBD1 (6 bases). This CDR3 has 16 amino acids. V dropped 5 bases and J dropped 4 bases, with 18 bases sitting between them. Germline assignment: CDR1 MNHEY and CDR2 SMNVEV (reference sequence). The CDR3 sequence: CASSPLKQGLNQPQHF. In DNA, the CDR3 is TGTGCCAGCAGTCCCTTGAAACAGGGATTGAATCAGCCCCAGCATTTT.

CDR3 coding DNA: TGTGCCAGCAGTTATTCCGGGACAGGGGGGGGCACAGATACGCAGTATTTT. Its protein product is CASSYSGTGGGTDTQYF. The chain carries TRBV6-2 or TRBV6-3 and TRBJ2-3, with 11 bases aligning to TRBD1. The trim removed 3 bases at V and 1 base at J, leaving 6 bases unmatched. Germline V gene sequence: CDR1 MNHEY, CDR2 SVGEGT. This CDR3 is built from 17 residues.

The CDR3 loop reads CASSIDRGRGEKLFF. The CDR3 DNA reads as TGTGCCAGCAGTATAGACAGGGGTCGTGGCGAAAAACTGTTTTTT. V gene TRBV6-5 combines with J gene TRBJ1-4; 8 nucleotides agree with TRBD1. The junction had 10 bases not matched to a gene; V was cut back by 5 bases and J by 8 bases. CDR1 and CDR2 from the germline V gene are MNHEY and SVGAGI. This CDR3 is built from 15 residues.

The chain recombines TRBV19 with TRBJ1-2; 8 nucleotides agree with TRBD1. The CDR3 runs to 15 residues. In germline, CDR1 is LNHDA, CDR2 SQIVND (reference sequence). V trimming: 2 bases; J trimming: 3 bases; junction bases outside the gene matches: 5. CDR3 sequence: CASSISQGAYYGYTF. The CDR3 DNA follows: TGTGCCAGTAGTATAAGTCAGGGGGCTTACTATGGCTACACCTTC.

This clone was recorded only once. This chain links TRBV6-5 with TRBJ1-1; 7 positions match TRBD1. The CDR3 has 15 amino acids. Germline CDR1 is MNHEY and CDR2 is SVGAGI. The junction had 9 bases not matched to a gene; V was cut back by 2 bases and J by 6 bases. DNA for the CDR3: TGTGCCAGCAGTTACGGGACAGCCCAGGACGCTGAAGCTTTCTTT. The encoded protein is CASSYGTAQDAEAFF.

The chain uses TRBV15 and TRBJ1-2; 7 bases line up with TRBD1. The CDR3 spans 12 residues. Germline values: CDR1 LNHNV, CDR2 YYDKDF (reference sequence). Trimming took 3 bases from V and 7 from J; bases not matched to a gene: 2. The CDR3 region is CATSRTGFGYTF. Written as DNA, the CDR3 is TGTGCCACCAGCAGGACAGGGTTTGGCTACACCTTC.

J is TRBJ1-2 and V is TRBV9; 9 bases map to TRBD1. The trim removed 3 bases at V and 8 bases at J, leaving 8 bases unmatched. Germline V gives CDR1 SGDLS, CDR2 YYNGEE. The CDR3 sequence is 14 residues long. CDR3 amino acids: CASSAGTGTGGYTF. The CDR3 coding sequence is TGTGCCAGCAGCGCCGGGACAGGGACAGGGGGCTACACCTTC. Full variable domain (remainder filled in from reference TRBV9 and TRBJ1-2): DSGVTQTPKHLITATGQRVTLRCSPRSGDLSVYWYQQSLDQGLQFLIQYYNGEERAKGNILERFSAQQFPDLHSELNLSSLELGDSALYFCASSAGTGTGGYTFGSGTRLTVV.

This chain links TRBV2 with TRBJ1-1; 8 bases fit TRBD1. The CDR3 spans 14 residues. Losses at the gene ends were 7 bases for V and 1 base for J; bases not matched to a gene: 5. In germline, CDR1 is SNHLY, CDR2 FYNNEI. The CDR3 region has the DNA TGTGCCAGCACTACTGGACAGGGGAACACTGAAGCTTTCTTT. Its translation is CASTTGQGNTEAFF. The whole variable domain, remainder taken from reference TRBV2 and TRBJ1-1, is EPEVTQTPSHQVTQMGQEVILRCVPISNHLYFYWYRQILGQKVEFLVSFYNNEISEKSEIFDDQFSVERPDGSNFTLKIRSTKLEDSAMYFCASTTGQGNTEAFFGQGTRLTVV.

The rearrangement links TRBV30 to TRBJ1-1, with D possibly matching TRBD1 (6 bases). The CDR3 is made up of 12 amino acids. Germline V gene lookup returns CDR1 GTSNPN and CDR2 SVGIG (reference sequence). V was clipped by 5 bases and J by 5 bases, with 12 bases between them. CDR3 in amino acids: CAWEGRGTEAFF. In DNA form, the CDR3 reads TGTGCCTGGGAGGGCAGGGGTACTGAAGCTTTCTTT.

The V and J genes are TRBV7-9 and TRBJ2-7; D might be TRBD2 (5 bases). The V end was cut by 3 bases, the J end by 2 bases, with 14 bases between. This CDR3 has 15 residues. Germline V CDR1 and CDR2: SEHNR, FQNEAQ (reference sequence). DNA of the CDR3: TGTGCCAGCAGCTTTGAGGGAGAACGCCCCTACGAGCAGTACTTC. It codes for CASSFEGERPYEQYF. The whole variable domain, remainder taken from reference TRBV7-9 and TRBJ2-7, is DTGVSQNPRHKITKRGQNVTFRCDPISEHNRLYWYRQTLGQGPEFLTYFQNEAQLEKSRLLSDRFSAERPKGSFSTLEIQRTEQGDSAMYLCASSFEGERPYEQYFGPGTRLTVT.

The chain joins TRBV6-5 to TRBJ2-3; 9 nucleotides match TRBD2. V trimming: 0 bases; J trimming: 4 bases; junction bases outside the gene matches: 5. Germline CDR1 MNHEY, CDR2 SVGAGI. The CDR3 contains 16 residues. The CDR3 sequence: CASSYSGGRAADTQYF. CDR3 coding DNA: TGTGCCAGCAGTTACTCGGGCGGGAGGGCCGCAGATACGCAGTATTTT.

The CDR3 nucleotides read TGTGCCAGCAGTCGGGATACTAACTATGGCTACACCTTC. Translation: CASSRDTNYGYTF. The chain combines TRBV27 with TRBJ1-2; D gene uncertain. The length of the CDR3 is 13 residues. Germline V lookup: CDR1 MNHEY, CDR2 SMNVEV (reference sequence). V lost 5 bases and J 0 bases, leaving 7 bases between the germline ends.

The chain employs TRBV12-3 or TRBV12-4 and TRBJ2-3, with D maybe TRBD1 (6 bases). V was cut by 6 bases and J by 10 bases, with 11 bases left in between. CDR3 length: 11 amino acids. The CDR3 nucleotides are TGTGCCAGCAGGCTACAGGGTGCGCAGTATTTT. Its translation: CASRLQGAQYF.

This clone came up a few times. The chain recombines TRBV28 with TRBJ1-2; no clear D gene. V was shortened by 4 bases and J by 8 bases, with 23 bases between the two germline ends. CDR1 and CDR2 from the germline V gene are MDHEN and SYDVKM. There are 16 residues in the CDR3. The CDR3 protein is CASSSVLTQGIQGYTF. DNA for the CDR3: TGTGCCAGCAGTTCAGTGTTGACTCAAGGTATCCAAGGCTACACCTTC.

This chain links TRBV7-9 with TRBJ2-7, with D possibly being TRBD2 (5 bases). Germline V gives CDR1 SEHNR, CDR2 FQNEAQ (reference sequence). CDR3 size: 12 residues. V lost 7 bases and J lost 6, with 13 bases in between. In DNA, the CDR3 is TGTGCCAGCACCAAGACCGGAGGCGAGCAGTACTTC. Protein sequence: CASTKTGGEQYF.

This clone was found many times. The chain joins TRBV3-1 (or the pseudogene TRBV3-2) to TRBJ2-7; TRBD2 matches at 13 bases. The J segment lost 3 bases and the V segment lost 4 bases, leaving 0 bases of the junction unmatched. Germline CDR1 LGHDT, CDR2 YNNKEL (reference sequence). This CDR3 is 14 amino acids long. In DNA form, the CDR3 reads TGTGCCAGCAGCCGACTAGCGGGAGGCTACGAGCAGTACTTC. This encodes CASSRLAGGYEQYF.

The chain has TRBV4-1 and TRBJ2-3, with 7 bases lining up with TRBD1. This CDR3 spans 15 amino acids. J lost 4 bases, V lost 5 bases, and 9 bases had no gene match. Germline V gives CDR1 MGHRA, CDR2 YSYEKL. CDR3 bases: TGCGCCAGCAGCGCCGACAGGGTGTGGGCAGATACGCAGTATTTT. Its protein is CASSADRVWADTQYF.

This chain connects TRBV25-1 to TRBJ2-1; 13 bases are a match to TRBD2. CDR1 and CDR2 (germline): MGHDK, SYGVNS. With 3 bases clipped from V and 7 bases from J, the junction kept 9 bases outside the gene matches. CDR3 length: 17 amino acids. CDR3 sequence (DNA): TGTGCCAGCAGTGAGGGACTAGCGGGACGAGGAGGGAATGAGCAGTTCTTC. Translation: CASSEGLAGRGGNEQFF.

V gene TRBV18 combines with J gene TRBJ1-5, with D perhaps matching TRBD1 (5 bases). This CDR3 has 13 residues. V shed 6 bases and J shed 8 bases, with 14 bases lying between them. The V gene's germline CDR1 is KGHSH and CDR2 LQKENI. CDR3: CASSRRGEEPQHF. The CDR3, as DNA: TGTGCCAGCTCGCGACGGGGGGAAGAGCCCCAGCATTTT.

The rearrangement uses TRBV18 and TRBJ2-1; TRBD2 might be the D (6 bases). V dropped 4 bases and J dropped 8 bases, with 9 bases sitting between them. Germline loops: CDR1 KGHSH, CDR2 LQKENI. The CDR3 length is 12 residues. This CDR3 is CASSLRGDEQFF. CDR3 DNA: TGTGCCAGCTCACTGCGGGGCGATGAGCAGTTCTTC.

The V and J genes are TRBV4-3 and TRBJ2-7; 7 bases are a match to TRBD1. The CDR3 runs 14 residues. CDR1 LGHNA and CDR2 YSLEER come from the germline V gene. Trimming cost V 0 bases and J 11 bases; bases outside gene matches: 10. The CDR3 DNA is TGCGCCAGCAGCCAAGATCGACAGGGCCGCAGGAAGTACTTC. Its protein is CASSQDRQGRRKYF.

The chain employs TRBV28 and TRBJ2-2; possibly TRBD1 for D (5 bases). Germline assignment: CDR1 MDHEN and CDR2 SYDVKM. Trimming removed 2 bases at V and 1 base at J, with 11 bases between. The CDR3 runs to 16 residues. The CDR3 sequence is CASSLLLGQNTGELFF. CDR3 coding DNA: TGTGCCAGCAGTTTACTTTTGGGGCAGAACACCGGGGAGCTGTTTTTT.